Listed here is a single T cell receptor (beta chain). Its antigen is currently unknown. Germline V gene lookup returns CDR1 SGHDT and CDR2 YYEEEE. The V and J ends lost 2 bases and 10 bases, in that order; junction bases with no gene match: 5. This CDR3 has 14 residues. This sample was taken from a study of blood T cells in healthy people across ages. Overall study: About one barcoded TCR beta cDNA was captured per two T cells. General observations from the study: Investigators viewed diversity estimates from one million T cells as underestimates, the study reported.

Each individual donor underwent a draw of around 9.8 milliliters of peripheral blood. The study isolated at least 7 million PBMCs from each sample. Then a second PCR, running roughly 7 to 11 cycles, was carried out with a sample-barcoded 5' primer and a J-beta primer mix. A single record per CDR3 protein comes from TCRdb applying MiXCR to the 5' RACE reads. The table has 1.4 million or so distinct CDR3 sequences, roughly 43% seen once; the top ten hold about 4%. The receptor was isolated from a woman between 18 and 29 years old in good health. What was sequenced was blood. V and J are TRBV5-6 and TRBJ1-6; TRBD1 matches 8 bases. DNA for the CDR3: TGTGCCAGCAGCTTACGACAGGGGAGATCACCCCTCCACTTT. It is translated as CASSLRQGRSPLHF.